Shown below are 3 T cell receptor beta chains from a single sample sequenced in a study of blood T cell repertoires in COVID-19. The protocol was immunoSEQ multiplex PCR, while the TCRdb copy is restricted to in-frame clones and leaves out a portion. The sample has fewer than 250,000 clones, approximately 84% seen once. The sequenced material came from PBMCs or T cells enriched from blood (not recorded which). The receptors shown here come from a woman in her thirties who had recovered from COVID-19.

Points on this clone: An end of the junction differs from the germline gene, which may be a read error. The chain joins TRBV5-1 to TRBJ2-5, with a weak D call TRBD1 (5 bases). The CDR3 sequence is 15 residues long. Germline values: CDR1 SGHRS, CDR2 YFSETQ. CDR3 DNA: TGCGCCAGCAGCTTGGGGACACTCAATCAAGGGACCCAGTACTTC. Its translation: CASSLGTLNQGTQYF.

In this sample, this clone turned up a few times. The chain recombines TRBV4-2 with TRBJ2-1; TRBD2 matches 8 bases. CDR3 length: 17 amino acids. CDR1 is LGHNA and CDR2 is YNFKEQ in the germline V gene. J was trimmed by 0 bases and V by 4 bases; bases with no gene match: 8. CDR3 in amino acids: CASSPGGAANSYNEQFF. As DNA, the CDR3 is TGTGCCAGCAGCCCCGGGGGGGCGGCTAACTCCTACAATGAGCAGTTCTTC.

The J gene is TRBJ1-3, the V gene TRBV6-6, with 8 bases fitting TRBD1. This CDR3 contains 17 residues. Trimming took 5 bases from V and 0 from J; bases not matched to a gene: 9. Germline CDR1 is MNHNY and CDR2 is SVGAGI (reference sequence). As DNA, the CDR3 is TGTGCCAGCAGTCTGAGTACAGGGGGGGACTCTGGAAACACCATATATTTT. Translated: CASSLSTGGDSGNTIYF.